Each of the 10 T cell receptor beta chains below was sequenced from the same sample in a study of vaccination effects on CD4 cells after COVID-19. Subsequent to a culture period of less than twelve days, CD4+ T cells were isolated. These receptors are not linked to any known antigen. Some clones are missing from TCRdb's copy, which holds only in-frame ones; the method was immunoSEQ multiplex PCR. The sample contains more than 50,000 clones, over 60% of which appear only once. The material was CD4+ T cells from PBMCs cultured without peptide, obtained before COVID-19 vaccination. The receptors originated from a human donor who received a COVID-19 vaccine.

This clone was observed once. The chain carries TRBV5-1 and TRBJ2-5, with a weak D call TRBD1 (6 bases). This CDR3 spans 14 amino acids. The V end lost 0 bases, the J end lost 1 base, and 7 bases lay between the germline ends. From germline, CDR1 is SGHRS and CDR2 YFSETQ. DNA for the CDR3: TGCGCCAGCAGCTTGGTACAGGGCCAAGAGACCCAGTACTTC. Its protein is CASSLVQGQETQYF.

CDR3 DNA sequence: TGTGCCAGCTCACAGAGGACAGGGCTAATCCTCTACAATGAGCAGTTCTTC. It encodes CASSQRTGLILYNEQFF. V is TRBV18 and J is TRBJ2-1, with 8 bases lining up with TRBD1. V was clipped by 4 bases and J by 3 bases; unmatched bases: 11. Germline assignment: CDR1 KGHSH and CDR2 LQKENI. This CDR3 is 17 amino acids long. Together with reference TRBV18 and TRBJ2-1, the CDR3 gives the full variable domain: NAGVMQNPRHLVRRRGQEARLRCSPMKGHSHVYWYRQLPEEGLKFMVYLQKENIIDESGMPKERFSAEFPKEGPSILRIQQVVRGDSAAYFCASSQRTGLILYNEQFFGPGTRLTVL.

The chain combines TRBV28 with TRBJ2-7; tentatively, D is TRBD2 (6 bases). The germline V gene encodes CDR1 MDHEN and CDR2 SYDVKM. The CDR3 has 15 residues. Trimming removed 2 bases at V and 0 bases at J, with 11 bases between. CDR3 sequence (DNA): TGTGCCAGCAGTTTAGGCGGGGCCAGCTCCTACGAGCAGTACGTC. Its protein is CASSLGGASSYEQYV.

The gene calls are TRBV4-2 and TRBJ2-3; TRBD1 matches at 9 bases. CDR1 and CDR2 from the germline V gene are LGHNA and YNFKEQ. Trimming at V came to 2 bases and at J to 4 bases, leaving 10 bases not matched to a gene. CDR3 length: 17 amino acids. CDR3 protein: CASSQKLRDRAPDTQYF. CDR3 sequence (DNA): TGTGCCAGCAGCCAAAAACTCCGGGACAGGGCCCCAGATACGCAGTATTTT.

The V and J genes are TRBV5-1 and TRBJ2-1, with TRBD1 as a possible D gene (5 bases). With 0 bases removed from V and 2 bases from J, the gap between germline ends came to 12 bases. Germline V lookup: CDR1 SGHRS, CDR2 YFSETQ. The CDR3 totals 16 residues. The DNA for the CDR3 is TGCGCCAGCAGCTTGGACGGCCAGGGCCCCTACAATGAGCAGTTCTTC. This encodes CASSLDGQGPYNEQFF.

CDR3 in DNA: TGTGCCAGCTCATCCCGGACAGGGGTAAACTATGGCTACACCTTC. Encoded protein: CASSSRTGVNYGYTF. This chain connects TRBV18 to TRBJ1-2, with 9 bases matching TRBD1. CDR3 length: 15 residues. The ends lost 5 bases at V and 2 bases at J; junction bases unmatched: 6. Germline CDR1 is KGHSH and CDR2 is LQKENI.

V usage is TRBV7-3 and J usage is TRBJ2-1; D perhaps matches TRBD2 (6 bases). Germline CDR1 SGHTA, CDR2 FQGTGA. V was clipped by 1 base and J by 2 bases, with 6 bases between them. The CDR3 totals 14 residues. The CDR3: CASSLSGTYNEQFF. CDR3 DNA: TGTGCCAGCAGCTTAAGCGGGACCTACAATGAGCAGTTCTTC.

The V and J genes are TRBV5-1 and TRBJ2-5, with 11 bases fitting TRBD2. The junction had 1 base not matched to a gene; V was cut back by 4 bases and J by 2 bases. CDR1 is SGHRS, CDR2 YFSETQ, per germline. The CDR3 loop spans 14 amino acids. The DNA of the CDR3 is TGCGCCAGCAGCCGACTAGCGGGGCAAGAGACCCAGTACTTC. This sequence encodes CASSRLAGQETQYF.

The chain links TRBV2 to TRBJ1-2; D not certain. This CDR3 contains 12 residues. Germline lookup yields CDR1 SNHLY and CDR2 FYNNEI. V lost 3 bases, J lost 2 bases, and 4 bases lay in between. The CDR3 protein is CASSEENYGYTF. The CDR3, as DNA: TGTGCCAGCAGTGAGGAGAACTATGGCTACACCTTC.

V gene TRBV9 combines with J gene TRBJ2-3, with D perhaps matching TRBD1 or TRBD2 (5 bases each). V lost 5 bases to trimming and J lost 10 bases, with 23 bases between them. CDR1 and CDR2 (germline): SGDLS, YYNGEE. The CDR3 runs 15 residues. CDR3 amino acids: CASSLGTALSSAQYF. CDR3 in DNA: TGTGCCAGCAGTCTCGGGACGGCCCTCTCCAGTGCGCAGTATTTT.